Listed here is a single TCR beta chain. Its antigen is currently unknown. Trimming took 0 bases from V and 2 from J, leaving 9 bases between them. In germline, CDR1 is MGHRA, CDR2 YSYEKL. The CDR3 is 15 amino acids. Measured with immunoSEQ multiplex PCR; TCRdb has only the in-frame clones, and not every one. The sample lists about 3,400 clones, roughly 85% occurring once. These data are taken from a study of T cell clonotyping in hematopoietic cell transplantation. Study-level findings and limits: Pathologically expanded recipient clonotypes increased progressively from day 30 to day 180 as diversity fell.

The TCR comes from a female patient in her forties or fifties who had an allogeneic stem cell transplant from an unrelated donor, so the T cells may come from the graft donor. Some clones in this sample may be carry-over from other donors' samples. The sequenced sample was peripheral blood mononuclear cells, obtained at the time of graft-versus-host disease after allogeneic stem cell transplant. The chain is built from TRBV4-1 and TRBJ2-3; a weak D match, TRBD2 (5 bases). The CDR3 here is CASSQEGVSTDTQYF. Written as DNA, the CDR3 is TGCGCCAGCAGCCAAGAGGGAGTTTCCACAGATACGCAGTATTTT.